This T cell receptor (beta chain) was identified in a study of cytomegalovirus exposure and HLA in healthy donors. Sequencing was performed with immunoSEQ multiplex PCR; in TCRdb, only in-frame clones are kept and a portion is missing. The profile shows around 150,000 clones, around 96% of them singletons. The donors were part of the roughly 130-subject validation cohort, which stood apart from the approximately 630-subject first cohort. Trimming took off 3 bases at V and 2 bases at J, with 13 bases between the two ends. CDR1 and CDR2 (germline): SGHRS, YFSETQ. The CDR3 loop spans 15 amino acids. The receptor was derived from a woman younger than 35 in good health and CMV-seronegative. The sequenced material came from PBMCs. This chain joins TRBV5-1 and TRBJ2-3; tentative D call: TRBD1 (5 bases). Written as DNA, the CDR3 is TGCGCCAGCAGCTGGTCACTCAGGGACACAGATACGCAGTATTTT. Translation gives CASSWSLRDTDTQYF. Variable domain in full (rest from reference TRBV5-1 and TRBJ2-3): KAGVTQTPRYLIKTRGQQVTLSCSPISGHRSVSWYQQTPGQGLQFLFEYFSETQRNKGNFPGRFSGRQFSNSRSEMNVSTLELGDSALYLCASSWSLRDTDTQYFGPGTRLTVL.